A single sample gave rise to the 25 T cell receptor beta chains below, sequenced in a study of blood T cell repertoires in COVID-19. Method: immunoSEQ multiplex PCR; TCRdb's copy keeps in-frame clones and lacks some. Of some 170,000 clones in the sample, about 78% were seen once. Material: PBMCs or T cells enriched from blood (not recorded which). Every receptor here comes from a woman in her fifties or sixties who had recovered from COVID-19.

This clone has only a few counts. The rearrangement joins TRBV18 to TRBJ1-6, with D unresolved. V lost 5 bases and J 8 bases, leaving 16 bases between the germline ends. Germline CDR1 and CDR2: KGHSH and LQKENI. This CDR3 is 15 amino acids long. DNA of the CDR3: TGTGCCAGCTCAGATTCCGGGAATCGGGATTCACCCCTCCACTTT. Translating it yields CASSDSGNRDSPLHF.

V usage is TRBV29-1 and J usage is TRBJ2-1; the match to TRBD2 covers 7 bases. The CDR3 length is 14 residues. The junction had 15 bases not matched to a gene; V was cut back by 7 bases and J by 9 bases. CDR1 is SQVTM and CDR2 is ANQGSEA in the germline V gene. CDR3 amino acids: CSAMSGMVGGEQFF. The CDR3 DNA sequence: TGCAGCGCTATGAGCGGGATGGTCGGCGGTGAGCAGTTCTTC.

The V gene is TRBV28, the J gene TRBJ1-5, with D maybe TRBD1 (6 bases). Trimming took 3 bases from V and 8 from J, leaving 14 bases between them. CDR3 size: 14 residues. CDR1 is MDHEN, CDR2 SYDVKM, per germline. The CDR3 is CASSFPRGTKPQHF. CDR3 nucleotide sequence: TGTGCCAGCAGTTTCCCCAGGGGAACAAAGCCCCAGCATTTT.

The chain employs TRBV10-2 and TRBJ1-2; D is ambiguous. Trimming stripped 4 bases from V and 7 bases from J, with 13 bases between. There are 13 residues in the CDR3. CDR1 and CDR2 from the germline V gene are WSHSY and SAAADI. CDR3: CASSALAGRGYTF. In DNA form, the CDR3 reads TGCGCCAGCAGTGCTCTAGCTGGGCGTGGCTACACCTTC.

This CDR3 reads CASTYLAGGTDTQYF. In DNA form, the CDR3 reads TGTGCCAGTACCTACCTAGCGGGAGGGACAGATACGCAGTATTTT. The chain uses TRBV19 and TRBJ2-3; 12 nucleotides match TRBD2. The ends lost 7 bases at V and 3 bases at J; junction bases unmatched: 5. The CDR3 loop spans 15 amino acids. Germline assignment: CDR1 LNHDA and CDR2 SQIVND (reference sequence).

This clone showed up just once. V gene TRBV6-5 combines with J gene TRBJ2-3; tentatively, D is TRBD1 (6 bases). The CDR3 spans 15 residues. Between the trimmed V and J ends, which lost 7 bases and 3 bases, there was a span of 17 bases. Germline assignment: CDR1 MNHEY and CDR2 SVGAGI. The CDR3 loop reads CASTTKVQGTDTQYF. The CDR3 DNA reads TGTGCCAGCACCACAAAAGTTCAGGGGACAGATACGCAGTATTTT.

In its sample, this clone was seen once. The V and J genes are TRBV18 and TRBJ2-2; 7 positions match TRBD1. V was clipped by 8 bases and J by 0 bases; unmatched bases: 9. This CDR3 spans 16 amino acids. Germline CDR1 KGHSH, CDR2 LQKENI. The CDR3 bases are TGTGCCAGCGCCCTTGGGACAGCTTCGAACACCGGGGAGCTGTTTTTT. It yields the protein CASALGTASNTGELFF. The entire variable domain, with the rest obtained from reference TRBV18 and TRBJ2-2, is as follows: NAGVMQNPRHLVRRRGQEARLRCSPMKGHSHVYWYRQLPEEGLKFMVYLQKENIIDESGMPKERFSAEFPKEGPSILRIQQVVRGDSAAYFCASALGTASNTGELFFGEGSRLTVL.

The rearrangement links TRBV11-2 to TRBJ2-7; D remains ambiguous. The V gene's germline CDR1 is SGHAT and CDR2 FQNNGV. CDR3 length: 13 amino acids. The germline V and J ends were trimmed by 0 bases and 6 bases, with 9 bases remaining between them. In DNA form, the CDR3 reads TGTGCCAGCAGCTTAGATATCCGCAGCGAGCAGTACTTC. Translated: CASSLDIRSEQYF.

This clone was seen just once. V is TRBV2 and J is TRBJ1-6, with D possibly matching TRBD1 (5 bases). Germline lookup yields CDR1 SNHLY and CDR2 FYNNEI. This CDR3 contains 15 residues. Trimming took off 8 bases at V and 8 bases at J, with 19 bases between the two ends. The CDR3 reads CASLSRDFMDSPLHF. Written as DNA, the CDR3 is TGTGCCAGCCTATCACGGGACTTCATGGATTCACCCCTCCACTTT.

The V call is TRBV6-2 or TRBV6-3, the J call TRBJ1-5, with a possible D match to TRBD1 (5 bases). Germline-derived CDR1 and CDR2 are MNHEY and SVGEGT. Trimming stripped 4 bases from V and 3 bases from J, with 10 bases between. CDR3 length: 14 residues. The CDR3 DNA is TGTGCCAGCAGTTTTCAGGGAAACAATCAGCCCCAGCATTTT. It codes for CASSFQGNNQPQHF.

V gene TRBV27 combines with J gene TRBJ1-6, with D maybe TRBD1 (5 bases). The CDR3 is 15 residues long. Trimming removed 5 bases from V and 1 base from J, with 9 bases in between. From germline, CDR1 is MNHEY and CDR2 SMNVEV (reference sequence). CDR3 loop: CASSLDISYNSPLHF. The CDR3 DNA sequence: TGTGCCAGCAGTCTGGACATATCCTATAATTCACCCCTCCACTTT.

The chain carries TRBV9 and TRBJ1-2, with D tentatively TRBD1 (6 bases). From germline, CDR1 is SGDLS and CDR2 YYNGEE. The V gene lost 0 bases and the J gene lost 4 bases, with 13 bases spanning the gap. The CDR3 covers 15 residues. The CDR3 here is CASSVGGQSLYGYTF. CDR3 sequence (DNA): TGTGCCAGCAGCGTAGGTGGACAGAGCCTCTATGGCTACACCTTC.

The rearrangement uses TRBV7-2 and TRBJ1-2, with 8 bases fitting TRBD1. Looked up from germline, CDR1 is SGHTA and CDR2 is FQGNSA. The trim removed 8 bases at V and 6 bases at J, leaving 17 bases unmatched. The CDR3 spans 16 residues. CDR3 sequence reads: CASSAWGPGGADGYTF. The CDR3 bases are TGTGCCAGCTCCGCCTGGGGGCCAGGGGGCGCCGATGGCTACACCTTC. The entire variable domain, with the rest obtained from reference TRBV7-2 and TRBJ1-2, is as follows: GAGVSQSPSNKVTEKGKDVELRCDPISGHTALYWYRQSLGQGLEFLIYFQGNSAPDKSGLPSDRFSAERTGGSVSTLTIQRTQQEDSAVYLCASSAWGPGGADGYTFGSGTRLTVV.

This chain links TRBV5-4 with TRBJ2-1; 8 bases match TRBD2. The CDR3 sequence is 18 residues long. Germline V gives CDR1 SGHNT, CDR2 YYREEE (reference sequence). With 3 bases clipped from V and 0 bases from J, the junction kept 11 bases outside the gene matches. In DNA form, the CDR3 reads TGTGCCAGCAGCTCCGTAGCGGGACTAGAGGGCTCCTACAATGAGCAGTTCTTC. As protein: CASSSVAGLEGSYNEQFF. The entire variable domain, with the rest obtained from reference TRBV5-4 and TRBJ2-1, is as follows: ETGVTQSPTHLIKTRGQQVTLRCSSQSGHNTVSWYQQALGQGPQFIFQYYREEENGRGNFPPRFSGLQFPNYSSELNVNALELDDSALYLCASSSVAGLEGSYNEQFFGPGTRLTVL.

The chain uses TRBV30 and TRBJ2-5; D remains unclear. The germline V gene encodes CDR1 GTSNPN and CDR2 SVGIG (reference sequence). The CDR3 loop spans 16 amino acids. Trimming left V 1 base short and J 0 bases short, with 15 bases between. In DNA, the CDR3 is TGTGCCTGGAGTGCTGGGCTGCAGGTAAACCAAGAGACCCAGTACTTC. Protein sequence: CAWSAGLQVNQETQYF. The full variable domain, its missing parts supplied by reference TRBV30 and TRBJ2-5, is SQTIHQWPATLVQPVGSPLSLECTVEGTSNPNLYWYRQAAGRGLQLLFYSVGIGQISSEVPQNLSASRPQDRQFILSSKKLLLSDSGFYLCAWSAGLQVNQETQYFGPGTRLLVL.

The V call is TRBV7-2, the J call TRBJ2-7, with 10 bases matching TRBD2. The CDR3 length is 14 residues. J gave up 3 bases and V 2 bases, and 1 base lay outside the gene matches. Germline-derived CDR1 and CDR2 are SGHTA and FQGNSA. The CDR3: CASSLKREGYEQYF. The CDR3 DNA reads TGTGCCAGCAGCTTAAAGCGGGAGGGCTACGAGCAGTACTTC.

The chain is built from TRBV5-6 and TRBJ2-1; D not certain. V dropped 2 bases and J dropped 8 bases, with 23 bases sitting between them. There are 17 residues in the CDR3. The germline gives CDR1 SGHDT, CDR2 YYEEEE. Here the CDR3 DNA reads TGTGCCAGCAGCTTAGGCAGCGTGATCCTGCTATCCCATGAGCAGTTCTTC. Translated, it gives CASSLGSVILLSHEQFF.

This chain uses TRBV2 with TRBJ2-7, with D possibly matching TRBD1 (6 bases). The CDR3 sequence is 15 residues long. With 2 bases removed from V and 1 base from J, the gap between germline ends came to 12 bases. CDR1 SNHLY and CDR2 FYNNEI come from the germline V gene. In DNA form, the CDR3 reads TGTGCCAGCAGTGAACAGGGGAATTATTCCTACGAGCAGTACTTC. Amino acids: CASSEQGNYSYEQYF.

The gene calls are TRBV19 and TRBJ1-3; tentatively, D is TRBD1 (5 bases). With 4 bases removed from V and 0 bases from J, the gap between germline ends came to 19 bases. Germline lookup yields CDR1 LNHDA and CDR2 SQIVND (reference sequence). The CDR3 has 18 amino acids. CDR3 region: CASSNSGQGSISGNTIYF. DNA for the CDR3: TGTGCCAGTAGTAATAGCGGGCAGGGATCCATCTCTGGAAACACCATATATTTT.

This chain connects TRBV28 to TRBJ2-7, with TRBD2 matching 11 bases. V trimming: 2 bases; J trimming: 6 bases; junction bases outside the gene matches: 3. The V gene's germline CDR1 is MDHEN and CDR2 SYDVKM. CDR3 length: 14 amino acids. The DNA of the CDR3 is TGTGCCAGCAGTTTACTAGCGGGAGGTCTCGAGCAGTACTTC. Translation: CASSLLAGGLEQYF.

V and J are TRBV2 and TRBJ1-2; D uncertain. The CDR3 is 14 residues long. Germline V CDR1 and CDR2: SNHLY, FYNNEI. The DNA for the CDR3 is TGTGTCTCCCTCCGAGCAACCCATACCCATGGCTACACCTTC. It encodes CVSLRATHTHGYTF.

V is TRBV6-4 and J is TRBJ2-1; 7 bases agree with TRBD2. There are 18 residues in the CDR3. Trimming removed 6 bases from V and 0 bases from J; junction bases left unmatched: 14. Germline CDR1 MRHNA, CDR2 SNTAGT. The CDR3 protein is CASSGVWSRECSYNEQFF. CDR3 nucleotides: TGTGCCAGCAGCGGGGTTTGGTCGCGGGAGTGCTCCTACAATGAGCAGTTCTTC.

The chain joins TRBV2 to TRBJ2-7; 7 nucleotides agree with TRBD2. V trimming: 6 bases; J trimming: 2 bases; junction bases outside the gene matches: 13. Germline V gives CDR1 SNHLY, CDR2 FYNNEI. The CDR3 extends over 16 amino acids. The CDR3 loop reads CASSPLIGEGTYEQYF. DNA of the CDR3: TGTGCCAGCAGCCCTCTGATCGGGGAGGGGACCTACGAGCAGTACTTC.

The chain links TRBV15 to TRBJ2-1; 12 nucleotides agree with TRBD2. Germline V gives CDR1 LNHNV, CDR2 YYDKDF (reference sequence). The length of the CDR3 is 19 residues. The V segment lost 7 bases and the J segment 0 bases; nucleotides outside the gene matches: 13. The CDR3 here is CATTKEGTSGPYSYNEQFF. CDR3 nucleotides: TGTGCCACCACCAAGGAGGGGACTAGCGGGCCCTACTCCTACAATGAGCAGTTCTTC. Full variable domain (outside the CDR3, taken from reference TRBV15 and TRBJ2-1): DAMVIQNPRYQVTQFGKPVTLSCSQTLNHNVMYWYQQKSSQAPKLLFHYYDKDFNNEADTPDNFQSRRPNTSFCFLDIRSPGLGDTAMYLCATTKEGTSGPYSYNEQFFGPGTRLTVL.

The CDR3 here is CSASSGRVEQYF. CDR3 nucleotide sequence: TGCAGTGCTAGTAGCGGGAGGGTCGAGCAGTACTTC. The chain combines TRBV20-1 with TRBJ2-7; 11 bases are shared with TRBD2. Germline lookup yields CDR1 DFQATT and CDR2 SNEGSKA (reference sequence). The V segment lost 3 bases and the J segment 6 bases; nucleotides outside the gene matches: 1. The CDR3 runs 12 residues.